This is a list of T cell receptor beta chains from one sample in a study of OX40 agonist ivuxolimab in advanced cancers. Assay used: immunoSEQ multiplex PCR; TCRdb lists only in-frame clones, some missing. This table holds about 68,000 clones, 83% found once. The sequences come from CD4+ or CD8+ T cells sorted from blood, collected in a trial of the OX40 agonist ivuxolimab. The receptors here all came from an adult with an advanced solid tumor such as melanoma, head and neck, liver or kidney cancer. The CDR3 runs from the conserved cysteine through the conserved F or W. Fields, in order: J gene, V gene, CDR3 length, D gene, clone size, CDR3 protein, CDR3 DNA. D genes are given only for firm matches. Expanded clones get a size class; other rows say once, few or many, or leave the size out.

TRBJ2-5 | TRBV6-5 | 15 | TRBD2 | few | CASSSASGGVETQYF | TGTGCCAGCAGTTCGGCTAGCGGGGGAGTGGAGACCCAGTACTTC
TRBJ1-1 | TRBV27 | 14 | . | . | CASNRGDLNTEAFF | TGTGCCAGCAACCGGGGGGACCTTAACACTGAAGCTTTCTTT
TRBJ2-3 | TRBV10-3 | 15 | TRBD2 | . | CAIKGTSGEGDTQYF | TGTGCCATCAAGGGGACTAGCGGGGAGGGGGATACGCAGTATTTT
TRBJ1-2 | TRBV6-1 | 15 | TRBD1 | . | CASSPEQGPNYGYTF | TGTGCCAGCAGTCCTGAACAGGGGCCGAACTATGGCTACACCTTC
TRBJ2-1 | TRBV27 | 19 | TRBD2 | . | CASSLWASGGANVYNEQFF | TGTGCCAGCAGTTTATGGGCTAGCGGGGGGGCGAATGTCTACAATGAGCAGTTCTTC
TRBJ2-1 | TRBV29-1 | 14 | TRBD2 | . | CSVDLAGGGNEQFF | TGCAGCGTTGACCTAGCGGGGGGGGGCAATGAGCAGTTCTTC
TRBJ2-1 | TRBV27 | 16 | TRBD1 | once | CASSLRGGSLYNEQFF | TGTGCCAGCAGTTTAAGAGGGGGCTCCCTCTACAATGAGCAGTTCTTC
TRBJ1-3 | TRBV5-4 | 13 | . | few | CASSWNSGNTIYF | TGTGCCAGCAGCTGGAACTCTGGAAACACCATATATTTT
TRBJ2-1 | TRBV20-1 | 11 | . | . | CSAKATAEQFF | TGCAGTGCTAAGGCCACGGCGGAGCAGTTCTTC
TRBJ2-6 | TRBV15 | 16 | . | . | CATSRDHITGANVLTF | TGTGCCACCAGCAGAGATCATATAACCGGGGCCAACGTCCTGACTTTC
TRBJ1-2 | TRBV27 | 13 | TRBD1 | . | CASSSSTGFGYTF | TGTGCCAGCAGTTCCTCGACAGGGTTTGGCTACACCTTC
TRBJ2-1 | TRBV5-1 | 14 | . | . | CASSIGTVYNEQFF | TGCGCCAGCAGCATAGGGACGGTCTACAATGAGCAGTTCTTC
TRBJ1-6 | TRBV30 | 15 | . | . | CAWIKGGSYNSPLHF | TGTGCCTGGATAAAAGGTGGCTCCTATAATTCACCCCTCCACTTT
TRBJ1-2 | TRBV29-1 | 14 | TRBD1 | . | CSVGRQGRPYGYTF | TGCAGCGTGGGACGACAGGGGAGGCCTTATGGCTACACCTTC
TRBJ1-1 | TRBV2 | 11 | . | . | CASREQGEAFF | TGTGCCAGCAGGGAACAGGGTGAAGCTTTCTTT
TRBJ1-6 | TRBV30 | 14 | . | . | CAWSVLAGGSPLHF | TGTGCCTGGAGTGTACTGGCGGGGGGGTCACCCCTCCACTTT
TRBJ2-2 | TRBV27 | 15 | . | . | CASSLDTGSFGELFF | TGTGCCAGCAGTTTGGACACAGGGTCGTTTGGGGAGCTGTTTTTT
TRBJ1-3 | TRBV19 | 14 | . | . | CASSATASGNTIYF | TGTGCCAGTAGTGCCACAGCCTCTGGAAACACCATATATTTT
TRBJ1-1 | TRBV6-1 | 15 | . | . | CASIGALGMNTEAFF | TGTGCCAGCATTGGGGCTTTGGGCATGAACACTGAAGCTTTCTTT
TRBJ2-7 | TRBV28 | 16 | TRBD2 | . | CASSSSTGLAGSKQYF | TGTGCCAGCAGTTCAAGTACGGGACTAGCGGGAAGTAAGCAGTACTTC
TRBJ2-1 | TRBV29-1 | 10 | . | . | CSVGSNEQFF | TGCAGCGTTGGTAGCAATGAGCAGTTCTTC
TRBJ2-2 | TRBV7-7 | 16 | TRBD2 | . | CASSYLAGPNTGELFF | TGTGCCAGCAGCTACCTAGCGGGCCCGAACACCGGGGAGCTGTTTTTT
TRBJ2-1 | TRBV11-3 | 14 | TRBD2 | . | CASSGTSAYNEQFF | TGTGCCAGCAGCGGGACTAGCGCCTACAATGAGCAGTTCTTC
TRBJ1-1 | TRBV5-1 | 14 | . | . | CASSLPGLNTEAFF | TGCGCCAGCAGCCTGCCAGGCTTGAACACTGAAGCTTTCTTT
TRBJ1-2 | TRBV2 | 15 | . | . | CASSLKRAQGRGYTF | TGTGCCAGCAGCCTGAAAAGGGCTCAGGGTAGGGGCTACACCTTC
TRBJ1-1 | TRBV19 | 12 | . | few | CATGVLGTEAFF | TGTGCCACGGGGGTATTAGGGACTGAAGCTTTCTTT
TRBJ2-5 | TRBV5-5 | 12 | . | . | CASSLLRETQYF | TGTGCCAGCAGCTTGTTAAGGGAGACCCAGTACTTC
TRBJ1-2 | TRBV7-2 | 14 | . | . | CASSLVSGSGGYTF | TGTGCCAGCAGCTTAGTCTCAGGCTCGGGTGGCTACACCTTC
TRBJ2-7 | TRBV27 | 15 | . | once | CASSPLGARSYEQYF | TGTGCCAGCAGTCCCCTAGGGGCCCGCTCCTACGAGCAGTACTTC
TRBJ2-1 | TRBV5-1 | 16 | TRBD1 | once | CASTPFTGGSRDEQFF | TGCGCCAGCACACCCTTCACAGGGGGCTCCCGGGATGAGCAGTTCTTC
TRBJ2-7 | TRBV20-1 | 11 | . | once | CSAQTGYEQYF | TGCAGTGCCCAAACCGGCTACGAGCAGTACTTC
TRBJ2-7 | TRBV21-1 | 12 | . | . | CASKKGTYEQYF | TGTGCCAGCAAAAAAGGAACCTACGAGCAGTACTTC
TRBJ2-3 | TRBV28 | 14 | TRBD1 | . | CASRGVRGQGAQYF | TGTGCCAGCAGGGGAGTTAGGGGACAGGGTGCGCAGTATTTT
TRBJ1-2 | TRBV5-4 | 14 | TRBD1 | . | CASREWDRGSGYTF | TGTGCCAGCAGAGAGTGGGACAGGGGCTCTGGTTACACCTTC
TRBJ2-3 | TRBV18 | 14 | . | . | CASSFLRATDTQYF | TGTGCCAGCTCATTTCTCCGAGCCACAGATACGCAGTATTTT
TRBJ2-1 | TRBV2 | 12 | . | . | CASGRTRGEQFF | TGTGCCAGTGGGCGCACGCGGGGTGAGCAGTTCTTC
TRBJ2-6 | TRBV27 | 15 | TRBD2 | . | CAAGGAHSGANVLTF | TGTGCCGCGGGGGGGGCCCACTCTGGGGCCAACGTCCTGACTTTC
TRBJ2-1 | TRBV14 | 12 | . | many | CASSQDYQRSVF | TGTGCCAGCAGCCAAGACTACCAGAGAAGTGTCTTC
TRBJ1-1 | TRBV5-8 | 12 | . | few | CASSPGPMGAFF | TGTGCCAGCAGCCCGGGACCGATGGGAGCTTTCTTT
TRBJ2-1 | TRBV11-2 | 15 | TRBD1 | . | CASSTGTGSNSEQFF | TGTGCCAGCAGCACCGGGACAGGGTCAAACAGTGAGCAGTTCTTC
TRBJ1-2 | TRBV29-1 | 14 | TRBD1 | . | CSVEDLTGVYGYTF | TGCAGCGTTGAAGATTTGACAGGGGTCTATGGCTACACCTTC
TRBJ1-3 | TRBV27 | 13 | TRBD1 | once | CASRTGSGNTIYF | TGTGCCAGCAGGACAGGGTCAGGAAACACCATATATTTT
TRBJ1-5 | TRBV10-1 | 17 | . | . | CASMTRQWIDSNQPQHF | TGCGCCAGCATGACCCGCCAGTGGATCGATAGCAATCAGCCCCAGCATTTT
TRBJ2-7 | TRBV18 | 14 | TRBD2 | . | CASSPERGHYEQYF | TGTGCCAGCTCACCGGAGCGGGGGCACTACGAGCAGTACTTC
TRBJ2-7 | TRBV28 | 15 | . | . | CAPRGVSLFPYEQYF | TGTGCCCCAAGAGGGGTTAGCTTGTTTCCCTACGAGCAGTACTTC
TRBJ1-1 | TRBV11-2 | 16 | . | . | CASEFQATGTGTEAFF | TGTGCCAGCGAATTCCAGGCGACGGGAACTGGCACTGAAGCTTTCTTT
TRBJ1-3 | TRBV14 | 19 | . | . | CASSQRESVWPFSGNTIYF | TGTGCCAGCAGCCAAAGGGAGTCTGTGTGGCCCTTCTCTGGAAACACCATATATTTT